The rows below give T cell receptor beta chains drawn from one sample of a study of OX40 agonist ivuxolimab in advanced cancers. Sequencing used immunoSEQ multiplex PCR; TCRdb keeps in-frame clones, though not all of them. The table lists around 72,000 clones, over 70% of them singletons. The specimen comprised CD4+ or CD8+ T cells sorted from blood, sampled in a trial of the OX40 agonist ivuxolimab. The receptors here all came from an adult with an advanced solid tumor such as melanoma, head and neck, liver or kidney cancer. Both conserved end residues are part of each CDR3. D genes are given only for firm matches. Clone size is not always given. Where it is, it says once, few, many or a class for expanded clones.

TRBJ2-4 | TRBV7-9 | - | TRBD2 | CASSFSGRGENIQYF | TGTGCCAGCAGCTTCAGCGGGAGAGGAGAAAACATTCAGTACTTC
TRBJ2-3 | TRBV4-2 | - | - | CASSHPITDTQYF | TGTGCCAGCAGCCACCCTATCACAGATACGCAGTATTTT
TRBJ2-7 | TRBV6-5 | once | TRBD2 | CASSRETSGTYEQYF | TGTGCCAGCAGCCGAGAGACTAGCGGGACATACGAGCAGTACTTC
TRBJ1-1 | TRBV9 | - | - | CASSVLGGNTEAFF | TGTGCCAGCAGCGTATTAGGAGGGAACACTGAAGCTTTCTTT
TRBJ2-3 | TRBV5-8 | - | - | CASSLTVYTQYF | TGTGCCAGCAGCTTGACGGTCTATACGCAGTATTTT
TRBJ2-7 | TRBV18 | - | - | CASSPGTSTPYEQYF | TGTGCCAGCTCACCAGGGACATCAACACCCTACGAGCAGTACTTC
TRBJ2-7 | TRBV28 | - | TRBD1 | CASSPMGQSLYEQYF | TGTGCCAGCAGCCCCATGGGACAGAGCCTCTACGAGCAGTACTTC
TRBJ1-2 | TRBV7-9 | once | - | CASSLTLQNGYTF | TGTGCCAGCAGCTTAACACTTCAAAATGGCTACACCTTC
TRBJ2-2 | TRBV5-1 | - | - | CASRVSGISANTGELFF | TGCGCCAGCAGAGTTTCAGGGATATCAGCGAACACCGGGGAGCTGTTTTTT
TRBJ1-5 | TRBV6-6 | - | - | CASSPDSYQPQHF | TGTGCCAGCAGCCCGGACAGCTATCAGCCCCAGCATTTT
TRBJ1-3 | TRBV6-6 | - | - | CASRNDRFSGNTIYF | TGTGCCAGCAGAAATGACAGATTCTCTGGAAACACCATATATTTT
TRBJ1-4 | TRBV18 | - | TRBD1 | CASSTRDSGSNEKLFF | TGTGCCAGCTCAACTAGGGACAGCGGGTCTAATGAAAAACTGTTTTTT
TRBJ2-1 | TRBV5-5 | - | - | CASSLTVYNEQFF | TGTGCCAGCAGCTTGACAGTTTACAATGAGCAGTTCTTC
TRBJ2-4 | TRBV4-3 | - | TRBD1 | CASSQEPTGGFLAKNIQYF | TGCGCCAGCAGCCAAGAGCCGACAGGGGGGTTTCTAGCCAAAAACATTCAGTACTTC
TRBJ2-3 | TRBV5-1 | - | - | CASSRGGSDTQYF | TGCGCCAGCAGCCGGGGTGGGTCCGATACGCAGTATTTT
TRBJ1-4 | TRBV5-4 | - | - | CASSLLDTHEEKLFF | TGTGCCAGCAGCTTGCTGGACACCCACGAGGAAAAACTGTTTTTT
TRBJ1-1 | TRBV6-1 | - | - | CASTLGVNTEAFF | TGTGCCAGCACCCTCGGGGTTAACACTGAAGCTTTCTTT
TRBJ1-2 | TRBV7-2 | - | - | CASSGQVNYGYTF | TGTGCCAGCAGTGGCCAGGTGAACTATGGCTACACCTTC
TRBJ1-3 | TRBV9 | - | - | CASSVGPLTGYGNTIYF | TGTGCCAGCAGCGTAGGACCACTCACTGGTTATGGAAACACCATATATTTT
TRBJ1-2 | TRBV6-5 | - | - | CASRPGQNYGYTF | TGTGCCAGCAGGCCCGGACAGAACTATGGCTACACCTTC
TRBJ1-4 | TRBV9 | - | TRBD1 | CASSVGQGTEKLFF | TGTGCCAGCAGCGTAGGACAGGGAACGGAAAAACTGTTTTTT
TRBJ1-1 | TRBV21-1 | - | - | CASTCERDYTEAFF | TGTGCCAGCACCTGTGAGAGGGATTACACTGAAGCTTTCTTT
TRBJ1-2 | TRBV6-5 | - | - | CASTMGTNYGYTF | TGTGCCAGCACCATGGGTACTAACTATGGCTACACCTTC
TRBJ1-2 | TRBV27 | - | TRBD1 | CASSLQGGYGYTF | TGTGCCAGCAGTTTACAGGGGGGCTATGGCTACACCTTC
TRBJ2-4 | TRBV5-4 | - | TRBD1 | CASSGTGRQNIQYF | TGTGCCAGCAGCGGGACAGGGCGTCAAAACATTCAGTACTTC
TRBJ2-1 | TRBV27 | - | - | CASSLSSPRNEQFF | TGTGCCAGCAGTTTAAGTTCCCCTAGGAATGAGCAGTTCTTC
TRBJ2-1 | TRBV5-6 | - | - | CASSLSVLAERNEQFF | TGTGCCAGCAGCTTGAGTGTACTAGCAGAAAGGAATGAGCAGTTCTTC
TRBJ2-1 | TRBV9 | - | TRBD2 | CASSVRGDLSYNEQFF | TGTGCCAGCAGCGTACGGGGGGACCTCTCCTACAATGAGCAGTTCTTC
TRBJ2-1 | TRBV27 | few | TRBD2 | CASSTLAGVRNEQFF | TGTGCCAGCAGTACCCTGGCGGGAGTTCGCAATGAGCAGTTCTTC
TRBJ1-2 | TRBV25-1 | few | - | CASSEFTEGDGYTF | TGTGCCAGCAGTGAATTTACAGAGGGAGATGGCTACACCTTC
TRBJ2-1 | TRBV7-6 | - | - | CASSLTGPQRYNEQFF | TGTGCCAGCAGCTTAACGGGACCCCAACGGTACAATGAGCAGTTCTTC
TRBJ2-2 | TRBV7-3 | - | - | CASSLDTFENGPLRDLLFF | TGTGCCAGCAGCTTAGATACTTTTGAAAACGGGCCCCTAAGGGACTTGCTGTTTTTT
TRBJ1-2 | TRBV7-8 | - | TRBD1 | CASSLEDRGYGYTF | TGTGCCAGCAGCTTAGAGGACAGGGGCTATGGCTACACCTTC
TRBJ1-2 | TRBV6-5 | few | - | CASSYGGGYGYTF | TGTGCCAGCAGTTATGGGGGAGGCTATGGCTACACCTTC
TRBJ2-1 | TRBV4-1 | few | - | CASSQEGQPVQFF | TGCGCCAGCAGCCAAGAAGGGCAGCCTGTGCAGTTCTTC
TRBJ1-2 | TRBV6-5 | - | - | CASRSGGANYGYTF | TGTGCCAGCAGATCTGGGGGCGCGAACTATGGCTACACCTTC
TRBJ1-4 | TRBV20-1 | - | - | CSARDDEKLFF | TGCAGTGCTAGAGATGATGAAAAACTGTTTTTT
TRBJ2-1 | TRBV27 | - | TRBD1 | CASSLYDRGYYNEQFF | TGTGCCAGCAGTCTGTACGACAGGGGGTACTACAATGAGCAGTTCTTC
TRBJ1-1 | TRBV2 | - | - | CASSEQGNTEAFF | TGTGCCAGCAGTGAGCAGGGGAACACTGAAGCTTTCTTT
TRBJ2-2 | TRBV6-5 | few | TRBD1 | CASRGQGGELFF | TGTGCCAGCAGGGGACAGGGCGGGGAGCTGTTTTTT
TRBJ2-2 | TRBV6-5 | - | TRBD1 | CASSSSGQGSTGELFF | TGTGCCAGCAGTTCCTCGGGACAGGGCTCCACCGGGGAGCTGTTTTTT
TRBJ2-7 | TRBV11-2 | - | - | CASSLGNGYEQYF | TGTGCCAGCAGCTTAGGGAACGGCTACGAGCAGTACTTC